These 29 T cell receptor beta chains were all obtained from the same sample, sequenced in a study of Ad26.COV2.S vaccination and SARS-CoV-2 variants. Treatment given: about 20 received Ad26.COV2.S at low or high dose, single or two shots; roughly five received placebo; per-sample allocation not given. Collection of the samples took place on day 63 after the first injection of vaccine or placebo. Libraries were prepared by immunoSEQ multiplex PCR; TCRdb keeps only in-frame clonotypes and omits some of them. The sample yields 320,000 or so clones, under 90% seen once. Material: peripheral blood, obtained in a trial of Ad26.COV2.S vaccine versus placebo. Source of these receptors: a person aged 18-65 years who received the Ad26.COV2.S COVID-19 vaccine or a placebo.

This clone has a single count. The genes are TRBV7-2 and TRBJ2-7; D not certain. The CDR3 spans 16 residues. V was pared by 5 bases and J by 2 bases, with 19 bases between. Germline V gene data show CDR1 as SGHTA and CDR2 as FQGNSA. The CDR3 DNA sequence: TGTGCCAGCAGCCCCCAACAGAGCCTATTACCCTACGAGCAGTACTTC. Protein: CASSPQQSLLPYEQYF.

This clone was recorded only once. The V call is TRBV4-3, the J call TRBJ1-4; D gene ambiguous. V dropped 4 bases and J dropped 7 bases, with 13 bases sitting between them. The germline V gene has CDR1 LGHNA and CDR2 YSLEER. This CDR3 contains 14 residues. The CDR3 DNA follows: TGCGCCAGCAGCCCTACTGGTGGAACTGAAAAACTGTTTTTT. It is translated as CASSPTGGTEKLFF.

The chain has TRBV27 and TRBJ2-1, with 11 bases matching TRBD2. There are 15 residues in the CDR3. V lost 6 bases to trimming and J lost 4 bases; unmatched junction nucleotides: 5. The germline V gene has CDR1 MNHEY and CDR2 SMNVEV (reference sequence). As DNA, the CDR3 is TGTGCCAGCAGCGCGGGGACTAGCGGTTACAATGAGCAGTTCTTC. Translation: CASSAGTSGYNEQFF.

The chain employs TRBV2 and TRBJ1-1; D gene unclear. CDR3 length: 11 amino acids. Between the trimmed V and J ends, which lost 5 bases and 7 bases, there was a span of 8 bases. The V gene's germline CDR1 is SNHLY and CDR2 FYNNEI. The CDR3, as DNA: TGTGCCAGCAGTTCTAGGGTTGAAGCTTTCTTT. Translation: CASSSRVEAFF.

CDR3 sequence reads: CASSFRDREEGYTF. Written as DNA, the CDR3 is TGTGCCAGCAGCTTCCGGGACAGGGAGGAGGGCTACACCTTC. V gene TRBV7-2 combines with J gene TRBJ1-2, with TRBD1 matching over 9 bases. The CDR3 is 14 residues long. Per germline, CDR1 SGHTA and CDR2 FQGNSA. The junction had 7 bases not matched to a gene; V was cut back by 3 bases and J by 8 bases.

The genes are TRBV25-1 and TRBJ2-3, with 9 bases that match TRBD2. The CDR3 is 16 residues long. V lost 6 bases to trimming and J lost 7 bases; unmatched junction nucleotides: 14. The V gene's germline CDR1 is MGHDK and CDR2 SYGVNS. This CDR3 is CASRRTLAGVGYTQYF. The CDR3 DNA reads TGTGCCAGCAGGAGGACGTTAGCGGGGGTAGGATATACGCAGTATTTT.

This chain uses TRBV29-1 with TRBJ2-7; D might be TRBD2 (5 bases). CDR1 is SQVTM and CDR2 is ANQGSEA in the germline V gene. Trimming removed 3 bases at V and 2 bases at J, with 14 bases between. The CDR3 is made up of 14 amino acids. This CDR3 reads CSVEGKGETYEQYF. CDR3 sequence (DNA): TGCAGCGTTGAGGGGAAGGGAGAAACCTACGAGCAGTACTTC.

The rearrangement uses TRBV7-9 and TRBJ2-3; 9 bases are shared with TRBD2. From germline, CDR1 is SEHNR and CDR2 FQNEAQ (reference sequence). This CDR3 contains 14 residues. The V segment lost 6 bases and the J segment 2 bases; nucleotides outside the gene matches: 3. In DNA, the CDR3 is TGTGCCAGCAGTCTAGCGGGACCCACAGATACGCAGTATTTT. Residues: CASSLAGPTDTQYF.

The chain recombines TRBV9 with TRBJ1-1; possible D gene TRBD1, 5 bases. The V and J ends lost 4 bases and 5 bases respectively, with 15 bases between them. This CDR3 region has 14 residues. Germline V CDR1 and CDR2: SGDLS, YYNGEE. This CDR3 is CASSSGDPGTEAFF. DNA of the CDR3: TGTGCCAGCAGCTCGGGGGATCCAGGAACTGAAGCTTTCTTT.

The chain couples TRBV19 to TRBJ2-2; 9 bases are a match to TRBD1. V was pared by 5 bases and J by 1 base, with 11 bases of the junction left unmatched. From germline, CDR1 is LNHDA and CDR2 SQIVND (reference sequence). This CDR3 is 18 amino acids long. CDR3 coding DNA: TGTGCCAGTAGTCCGCGTCCCGGGACAGGGATGAACACCGGGGAGCTGTTTTTT. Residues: CASSPRPGTGMNTGELFF. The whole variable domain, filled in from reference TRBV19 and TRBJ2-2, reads DGGITQSPKYLFRKEGQNVTLSCEQNLNHDAMYWYRQDPGQGLRLIYYSQIVNDFQKGDIAEGYSVSREKKESFPLTVTSAQKNPTAFYLCASSPRPGTGMNTGELFFGEGSRLTVL.

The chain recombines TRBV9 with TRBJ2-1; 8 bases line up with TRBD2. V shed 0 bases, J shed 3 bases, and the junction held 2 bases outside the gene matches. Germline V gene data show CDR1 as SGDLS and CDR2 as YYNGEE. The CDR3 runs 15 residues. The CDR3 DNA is TGTGCCAGCAGCGTAGGTGGGACTAGCTACAATGAGCAGTTCTTC. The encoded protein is CASSVGGTSYNEQFF.

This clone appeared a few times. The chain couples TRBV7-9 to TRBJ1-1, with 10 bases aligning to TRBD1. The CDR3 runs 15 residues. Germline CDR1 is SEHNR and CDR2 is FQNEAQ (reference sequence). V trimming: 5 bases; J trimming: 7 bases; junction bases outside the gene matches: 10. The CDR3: CASSAPDRGMYEAFF. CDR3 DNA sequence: TGTGCCAGCAGCGCCCCGGACAGGGGGATGTATGAAGCTTTCTTT.

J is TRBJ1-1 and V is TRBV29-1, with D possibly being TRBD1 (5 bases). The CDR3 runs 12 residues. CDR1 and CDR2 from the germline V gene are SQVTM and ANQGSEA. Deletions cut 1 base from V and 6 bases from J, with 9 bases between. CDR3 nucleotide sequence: TGCAGCGTTGAAGTCGGGGGTCCTGAAGCTTTCTTT. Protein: CSVEVGGPEAFF.

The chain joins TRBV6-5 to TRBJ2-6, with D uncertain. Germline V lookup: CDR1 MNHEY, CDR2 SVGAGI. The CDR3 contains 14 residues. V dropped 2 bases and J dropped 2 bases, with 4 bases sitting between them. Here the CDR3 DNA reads TGTGCCAGCAGTTACGAGGCTGGGGCCAACGTCCTGACTTTC. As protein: CASSYEAGANVLTF.

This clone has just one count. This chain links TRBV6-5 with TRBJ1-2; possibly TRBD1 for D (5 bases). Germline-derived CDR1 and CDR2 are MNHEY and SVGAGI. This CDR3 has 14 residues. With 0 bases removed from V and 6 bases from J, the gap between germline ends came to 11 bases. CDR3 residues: CASSYSTRVDGYTF. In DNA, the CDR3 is TGTGCCAGCAGTTACTCGACCAGGGTTGATGGCTACACCTTC.

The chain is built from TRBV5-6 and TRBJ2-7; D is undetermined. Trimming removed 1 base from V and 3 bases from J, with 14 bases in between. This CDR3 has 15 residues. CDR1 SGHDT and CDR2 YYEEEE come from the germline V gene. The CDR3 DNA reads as TGTGCCAGCAGCTTGATGGTAGCACGGAACTACGAGCAGTACGTC. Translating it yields CASSLMVARNYEQYV.

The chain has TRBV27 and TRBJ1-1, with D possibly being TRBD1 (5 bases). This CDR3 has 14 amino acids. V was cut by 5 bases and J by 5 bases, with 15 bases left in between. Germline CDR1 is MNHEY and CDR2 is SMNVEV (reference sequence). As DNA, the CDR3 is TGTGCCAGCAGTGCCATCGGACGGGGGACTGAAGCTTTCTTT. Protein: CASSAIGRGTEAFF.

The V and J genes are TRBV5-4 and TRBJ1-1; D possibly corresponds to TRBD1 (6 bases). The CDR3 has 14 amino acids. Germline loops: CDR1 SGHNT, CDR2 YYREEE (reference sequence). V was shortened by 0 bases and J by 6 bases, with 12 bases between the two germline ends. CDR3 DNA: TGTGCCAGCAGCTTGGACAGGGCTTTCGCTGAAGCTTTCTTT. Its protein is CASSLDRAFAEAFF. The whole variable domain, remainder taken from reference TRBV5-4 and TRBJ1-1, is ETGVTQSPTHLIKTRGQQVTLRCSSQSGHNTVSWYQQALGQGPQFIFQYYREEENGRGNFPPRFSGLQFPNYSSELNVNALELDDSALYLCASSLDRAFAEAFFGQGTRLTVV.

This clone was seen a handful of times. The CDR3 spells CASSQTTVAQPQHF. The CDR3 region has the DNA TGCGCCAGCAGCCAGACGACAGTTGCCCAGCCCCAGCATTTT. This chain joins TRBV4-1 and TRBJ1-5; a possible D gene is TRBD1 (5 bases). V was cut by 3 bases and J by 7 bases, with 13 bases left in between. The CDR3 spans 14 residues. Germline CDR1 and CDR2: MGHRA and YSYEKL.

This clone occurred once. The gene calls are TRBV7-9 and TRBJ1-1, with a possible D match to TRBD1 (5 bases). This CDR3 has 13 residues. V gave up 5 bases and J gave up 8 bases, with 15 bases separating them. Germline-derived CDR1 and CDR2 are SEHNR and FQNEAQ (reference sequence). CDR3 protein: CASSRMGRQEAFF. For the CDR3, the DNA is TGTGCCAGCAGCCGCATGGGTCGACAGGAAGCTTTCTTT.

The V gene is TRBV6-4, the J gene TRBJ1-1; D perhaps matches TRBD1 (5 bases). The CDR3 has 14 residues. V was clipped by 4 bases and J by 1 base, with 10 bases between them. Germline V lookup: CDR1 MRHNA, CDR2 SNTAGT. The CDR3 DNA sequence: TGTGCCAGCAGTGCGGGGCCCGGGAACACTGAAGCTTTCTTT. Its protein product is CASSAGPGNTEAFF.

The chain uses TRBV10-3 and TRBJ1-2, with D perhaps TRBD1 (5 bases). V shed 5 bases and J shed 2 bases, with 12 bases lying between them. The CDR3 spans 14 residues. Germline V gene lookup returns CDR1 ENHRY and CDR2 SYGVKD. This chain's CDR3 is CAISYGTDNYGYTF. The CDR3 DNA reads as TGTGCCATCAGTTACGGGACCGACAACTATGGCTACACCTTC.

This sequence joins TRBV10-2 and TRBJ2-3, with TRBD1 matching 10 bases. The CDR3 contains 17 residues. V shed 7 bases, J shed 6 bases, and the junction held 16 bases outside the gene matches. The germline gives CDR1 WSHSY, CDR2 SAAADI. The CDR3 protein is CASTGDRDRGLWDTQYF. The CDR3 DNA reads TGCGCCAGCACCGGAGACCGGGACAGGGGCTTGTGGGATACGCAGTATTTT.

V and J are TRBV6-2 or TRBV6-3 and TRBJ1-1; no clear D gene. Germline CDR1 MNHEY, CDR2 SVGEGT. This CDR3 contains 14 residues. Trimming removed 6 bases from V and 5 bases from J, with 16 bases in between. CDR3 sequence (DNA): TGTGCCAGCAGCCCCCTTGGCCCGGGGACTGAAGCTTTCTTT. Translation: CASSPLGPGTEAFF.

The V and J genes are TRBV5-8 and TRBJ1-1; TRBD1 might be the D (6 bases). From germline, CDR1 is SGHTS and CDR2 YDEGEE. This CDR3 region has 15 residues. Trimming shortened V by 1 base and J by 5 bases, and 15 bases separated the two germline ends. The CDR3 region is CASSLRGGRETEAFF. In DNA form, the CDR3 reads TGTGCCAGCAGCTTGAGGGGGGGAAGGGAAACTGAAGCTTTCTTT. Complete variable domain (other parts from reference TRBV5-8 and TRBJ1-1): EAGVTQSPTHLIKTRGQQATLRCSPISGHTSVYWYQQALGLGLQFLLWYDEGEERNRGNFPPRFSGRQFPNYSSELNVNALELEDSALYLCASSLRGGRETEAFFGQGTRLTVV.

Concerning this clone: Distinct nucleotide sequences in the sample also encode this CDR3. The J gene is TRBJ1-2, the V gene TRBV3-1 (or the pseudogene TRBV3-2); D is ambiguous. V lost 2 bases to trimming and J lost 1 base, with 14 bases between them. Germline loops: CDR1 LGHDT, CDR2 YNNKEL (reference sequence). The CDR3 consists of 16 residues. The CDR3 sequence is CASSQPTSDLNYGYTF. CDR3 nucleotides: TGTGCCAGCAGCCAACCCACCTCGGATCTTAACTATGGCTACACCTTC.

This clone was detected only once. The CDR3 spells CASSLAGGNTGELFF. In DNA, the CDR3 is TGTGCCAGCAGCTTAGCGGGGGGGAACACCGGGGAGCTGTTTTTT. The chain couples TRBV6-2 or TRBV6-3 to TRBJ2-2; 10 bases agree with TRBD2. Germline CDR1 is MNHEY and CDR2 is SVGEGT. V lost 6 bases to trimming and J lost 1 base; unmatched junction nucleotides: 2. The CDR3 loop spans 15 amino acids.

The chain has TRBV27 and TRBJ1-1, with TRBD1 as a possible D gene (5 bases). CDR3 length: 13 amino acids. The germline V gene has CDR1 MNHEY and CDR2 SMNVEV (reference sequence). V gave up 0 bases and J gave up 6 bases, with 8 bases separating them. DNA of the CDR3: TGTGCCAGCAGTTTATCCCGGGGCGCTGAAGCTTTCTTT. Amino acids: CASSLSRGAEAFF.

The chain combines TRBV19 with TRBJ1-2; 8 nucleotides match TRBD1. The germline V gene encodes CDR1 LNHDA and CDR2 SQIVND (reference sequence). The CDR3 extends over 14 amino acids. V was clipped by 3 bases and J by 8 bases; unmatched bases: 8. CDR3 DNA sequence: TGTGCCAGTAGTATCTTACAGGGGGGCTCCGGCTACACCTTC. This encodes CASSILQGGSGYTF. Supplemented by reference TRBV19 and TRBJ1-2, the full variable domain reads DGGITQSPKYLFRKEGQNVTLSCEQNLNHDAMYWYRQDPGQGLRLIYYSQIVNDFQKGDIAEGYSVSREKKESFPLTVTSAQKNPTAFYLCASSILQGGSGYTFGSGTRLTVV.